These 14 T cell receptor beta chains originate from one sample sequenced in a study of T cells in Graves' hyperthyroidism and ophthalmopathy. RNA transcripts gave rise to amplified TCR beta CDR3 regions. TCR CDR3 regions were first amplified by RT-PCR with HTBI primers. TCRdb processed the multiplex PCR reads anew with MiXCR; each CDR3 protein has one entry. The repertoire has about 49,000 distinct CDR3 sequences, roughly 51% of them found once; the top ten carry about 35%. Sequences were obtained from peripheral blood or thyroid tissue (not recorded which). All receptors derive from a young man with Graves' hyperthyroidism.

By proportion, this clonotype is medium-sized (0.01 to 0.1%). The CDR3, as DNA: TGTGCCATCAGGCCCCAGACAGGCATCAGCTCTGGAAACACCATATATTTT. As protein: CAIRPQTGISSGNTIYF. The chain employs TRBV10-3 and TRBJ1-3; D may be TRBD1 (6 bases). The CDR3 spans 17 residues. CDR1 and CDR2 from the germline V gene are ENHRY and SYGVKD. Trimming pared 6 bases from V and 0 bases from J, leaving 18 bases between.

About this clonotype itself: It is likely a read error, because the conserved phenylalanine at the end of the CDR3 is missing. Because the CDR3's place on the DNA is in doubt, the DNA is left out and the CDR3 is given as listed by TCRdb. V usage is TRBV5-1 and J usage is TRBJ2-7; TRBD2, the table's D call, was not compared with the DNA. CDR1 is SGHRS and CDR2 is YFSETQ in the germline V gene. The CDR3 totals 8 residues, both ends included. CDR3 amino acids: CASSLELA.

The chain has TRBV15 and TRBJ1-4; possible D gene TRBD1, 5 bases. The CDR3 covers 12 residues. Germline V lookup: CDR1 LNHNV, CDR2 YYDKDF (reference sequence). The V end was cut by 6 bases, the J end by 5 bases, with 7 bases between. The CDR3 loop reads CATRGTNEKLFF. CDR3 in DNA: TGTGCCACCAGGGGGACGAATGAAAAACTGTTTTTT.

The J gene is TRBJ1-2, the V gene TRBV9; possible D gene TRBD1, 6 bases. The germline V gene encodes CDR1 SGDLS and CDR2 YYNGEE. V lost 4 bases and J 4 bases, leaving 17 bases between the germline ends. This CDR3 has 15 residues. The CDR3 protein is CASSLGGGPGYGYTF. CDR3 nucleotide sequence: TGTGCCAGCAGCCTTGGAGGGGGTCCAGGCTATGGCTACACCTTC.

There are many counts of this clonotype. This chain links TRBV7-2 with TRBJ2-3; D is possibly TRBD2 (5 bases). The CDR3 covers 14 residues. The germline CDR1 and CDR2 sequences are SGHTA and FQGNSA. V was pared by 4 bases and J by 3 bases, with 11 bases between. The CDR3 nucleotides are TGTGCCAGCAGCTCTTATCAGCGGACAGATACGCAGTATTTT. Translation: CASSSYQRTDTQYF.

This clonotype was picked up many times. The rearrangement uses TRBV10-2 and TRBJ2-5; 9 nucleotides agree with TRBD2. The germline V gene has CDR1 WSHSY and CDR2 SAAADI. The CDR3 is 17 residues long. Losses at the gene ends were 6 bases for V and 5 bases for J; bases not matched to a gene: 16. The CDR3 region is CASRGFGAGGPGETQYF. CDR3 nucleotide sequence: TGCGCCAGCAGAGGGTTTGGTGCGGGGGGGCCCGGGGAGACCCAGTACTTC.

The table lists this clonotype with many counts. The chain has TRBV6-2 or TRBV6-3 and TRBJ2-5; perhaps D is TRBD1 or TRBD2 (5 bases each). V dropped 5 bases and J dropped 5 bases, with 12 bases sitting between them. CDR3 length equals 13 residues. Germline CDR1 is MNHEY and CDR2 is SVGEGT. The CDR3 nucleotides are TGTGCCAGCAGTCACCCCGGGACGGAGACCCAGTACTTC. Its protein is CASSHPGTETQYF.

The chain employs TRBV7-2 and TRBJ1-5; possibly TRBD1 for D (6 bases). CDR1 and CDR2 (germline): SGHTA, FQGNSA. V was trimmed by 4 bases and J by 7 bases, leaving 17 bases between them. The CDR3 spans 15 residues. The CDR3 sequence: CASSSGASRRQPQHF. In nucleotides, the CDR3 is TGTGCCAGCAGCTCGGGGGCGAGCCGGAGGCAGCCCCAGCATTTT.

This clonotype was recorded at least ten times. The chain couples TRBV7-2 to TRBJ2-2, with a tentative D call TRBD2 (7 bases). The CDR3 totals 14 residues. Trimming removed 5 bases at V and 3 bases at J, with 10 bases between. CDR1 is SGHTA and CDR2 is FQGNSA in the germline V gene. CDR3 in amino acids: CASSRGGYTGELFF. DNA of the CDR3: TGTGCCAGCAGCAGGGGGGGGTACACCGGGGAGCTGTTTTTT.

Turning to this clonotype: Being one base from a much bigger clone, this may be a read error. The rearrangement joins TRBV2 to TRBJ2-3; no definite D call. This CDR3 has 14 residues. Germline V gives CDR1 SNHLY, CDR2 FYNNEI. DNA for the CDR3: TGTGCCAGCAGGGGCACCTCTTTGGCAGATACGAAGTATTTT. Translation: CASRGTSLADTKYF.

CDR3 nucleotides: TGTGCCAGCAGTTCACACAGGGGCCAACGAGCTAACTATGGCTACACCTTC. Translated, it gives CASSSHRGQRANYGYTF. V and J are TRBV6-2 or TRBV6-3 and TRBJ1-2; TRBD1 agrees at 7 bases. CDR1 is MNHEY, CDR2 SVGEGT, per germline. The CDR3 extends over 17 amino acids. V shed 4 bases, J shed 0 bases, and the junction held 11 bases outside the gene matches.

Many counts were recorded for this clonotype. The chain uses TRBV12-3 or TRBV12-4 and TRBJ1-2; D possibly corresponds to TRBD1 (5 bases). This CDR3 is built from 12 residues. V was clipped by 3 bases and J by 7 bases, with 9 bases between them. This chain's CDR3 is CASSFGQGGYTF. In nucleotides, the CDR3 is TGTGCCAGCAGTTTCGGGCAGGGTGGCTACACCTTC.

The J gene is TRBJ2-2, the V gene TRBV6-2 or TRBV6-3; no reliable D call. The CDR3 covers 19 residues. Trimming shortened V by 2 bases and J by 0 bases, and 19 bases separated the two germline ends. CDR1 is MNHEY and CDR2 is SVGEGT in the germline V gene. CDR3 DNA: TGTGCCAGCAGTTACGTTTGGCCCTATCTTTCTACGAACACCGGGGAGCTGTTTTTT. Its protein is CASSYVWPYLSTNTGELFF.

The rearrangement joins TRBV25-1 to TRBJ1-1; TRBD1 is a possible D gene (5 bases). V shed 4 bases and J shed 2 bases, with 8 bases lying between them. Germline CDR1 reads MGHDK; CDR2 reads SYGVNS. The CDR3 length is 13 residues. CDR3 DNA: TGTGCCAGCAGTGTAGGGGATAACACTGAAGCTTTCTTT. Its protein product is CASSVGDNTEAFF.